The clone carrying this T cell receptor beta chain came up a few times. The antigen is not known. The CDR3 end shows no conserved phenylalanine or tryptophan, and so a read error is likely. The sample comes from a study of cytomegalovirus exposure and HLA in healthy donors. Study results and limitations: Data from an earlier analysis indicated that most TCR beta V segments were productive either about 87% or about 30% of the time. In vitro experiments confirmed that three CMV-associated chains were specific for CMV antigens.

Researchers ran the PCR with 60 Vbeta and 13 Jbeta primers. TCRdb's table, derived via immunoSEQ multiplex PCR, lists solely in-frame clones and lacks some. Of tens of thousands of clones in the sample, roughly 84% were seen once. Between the trimmed V and J ends, which lost 6 bases and 4 bases, there was a span of 15 bases. The CDR3 has 14 residues. Germline CDR1 reads SEHNR; CDR2 reads FQNEAQ (reference sequence). Material for sequencing was PBMCs. This receptor was taken from a man younger than 45 in good health and CMV-seronegative. This chain joins TRBV7-9 and TRBJ1-1, with D maybe TRBD1 (6 bases). The CDR3 nucleotides read TGTGCCAGCAGTATGAACCAGGGGCCCACTGAAGCTTTCGTT. Translated, it gives CASSMNQGPTEAFV.